Listed below are T cell receptor beta chains from one sample, sequenced in a study of T cell clusters in autoimmune cytopenias. TCRdb re-called the multiplex PCR reads and gives one entry per CDR3 protein, without DNA. This sample's table has about 15,000 distinct CDR3 sequences. These sequences were also reported in another study, on T cell repertoires in aging, cancer and after chemotherapy.

The sequencing input was peripheral blood. The receptors were sampled from a human donor in good health. Both conserved end residues are part of each CDR3. The size field is filled for only some rows; it gives once, few, many or a size class.

>TRBJ2-7|NA|TRBV6-2/TRBV6-3
CASRKIGTGPYEQYF
>TRBJ2-2|NA|TRBV6-1
CASSLRTGGGGDPTGELFF
>TRBJ2-3|medium-sized|TRBV29-1
CSVRAQGAADTQYF
>TRBJ1-4|NA|TRBV15
CATSRVGGNEKLFF
>TRBJ2-7|NA|TRBV27
CASSPTLAAYEQYF
>TRBJ1-5|NA|TRBV6-5
CASSYSPGNQPQHF
>TRBJ2-7|NA|TRBV12-3/TRBV12-4
CASSLRRATYEQYF
>TRBJ2-2|medium-sized|TRBV29-1
CSYHGGRGTGELFF
>TRBJ2-1|NA|TRBV6-2/TRBV6-3
CASNRHPTAGINEQFF
>TRBJ2-7|NA|TRBV30
CAWAGERYEQYF
>TRBJ2-7|NA|TRBV6-6
CASSYGTSTSYEQYF
>TRBJ2-1|NA|TRBV6-6
CASSYSGGEQFF
>TRBJ2-1|NA|TRBV5-4
CASSLISGSSYNEQFF
>TRBJ2-3|NA|TRBV6-2/TRBV6-3
CASSYSGAATGRTDTQYF
>TRBJ2-3|NA|TRBV12-5
CASGLVAGVTDTQYF
>TRBJ2-3|NA|TRBV13
CASSLVRGHTQYF
>TRBJ2-2|medium-sized|TRBV13
CASSYNTGELFF
>TRBJ2-2|NA|TRBV6-1
CASSEAVQRNTGELFF
>TRBJ2-1|NA|TRBV30
CAWNPGTGNNEQFF
>TRBJ2-7|NA|TRBV6-5
CAVRSAYEQYF
>TRBJ2-1|NA|TRBV19
CASSPLYGTSAYNEQFF
>TRBJ2-6|NA|TRBV12-3/TRBV12-4
CASMRAGANVLTF
>TRBJ2-3|NA|TRBV7-4
CASSLRLAGGADTQYF
>TRBJ1-6|NA|TRBV6-5
CASSATGTPLHF
>TRBJ2-3|NA|TRBV6-5
CASHTGSTDTQYF
>TRBJ2-7|NA|TRBV6-6
CASSWRWSSYEQYF
>TRBJ2-7|NA|TRBV10-3
CAISLRSEQYF
>TRBJ2-3|NA|TRBV5-6
CASSLGTVSSTDTQYF
>TRBJ2-7|NA|TRBV6-1
CASSDGQVEQYF
>TRBJ1-6|NA|TRBV6-5
CASSRTGLSPLHF
>TRBJ2-1|NA|TRBV12-3/TRBV12-4
CASSSGTSTYEQFF
>TRBJ2-7|NA|TRBV27
CASSWGLGENEQYF
>TRBJ2-7|NA|TRBV7-3
CASSLTPINSPKQYF
>TRBJ2-1|NA|TRBV18
CASSPRTTQGKSEQFF
>TRBJ2-1|NA|TRBV7-2
CASSLPYNEQFF
>TRBJ2-1|NA|TRBV10-3
CAISPRAGDDEQFF
>TRBJ2-7|NA|TRBV6-5
CASSYAPSYEQYF
>TRBJ2-2|NA|TRBV11-2
CASSFASGTATGELFF
>TRBJ2-7|NA|TRBV29-1
CSVQSPLKGYEQYF
>TRBJ2-2|NA|TRBV30
CAWSKSWGELFF
>TRBJ2-1|NA|TRBV18
CASSLGSGGDNEQFF
>TRBJ1-4|NA|TRBV19
CASGTGTNEKLFF
>TRBJ2-7|medium-sized|TRBV29-1
CSVVMGFGSEQYF
>TRBJ1-5|NA|TRBV19
CASRHTGSNQPQHF
>TRBJ2-7|NA|TRBV15
CATSLGWIQYF
>TRBJ2-7|NA|TRBV18
CASSRVGWQGEQYF
>TRBJ2-1|NA|TRBV6-5
CASSSRRKDEQFF
>TRBJ2-7|NA|TRBV11-2
CASRERVRAYEQYF
>TRBJ2-7|medium-sized|TRBV13
CASSLEGASYEQYF
>TRBJ1-5|NA|TRBV6-6
CASSSPGMSQPQHF
>TRBJ1-2|NA|TRBV27
CASRDSYYGYTF
>TRBJ1-4|NA|TRBV7-9
CASSLVVGSNEKLFF
>TRBJ2-5|medium-sized|TRBV13
CASSLEGGDETQYF
>TRBJ2-4|NA|TRBV27
CASRGGAIDIQYF